This T cell receptor beta chain was sequenced during a study of response to subunit inactivated influenza vaccine. Study-level results: The authors offered the suggestion that each seasonal influenza vaccination recruits few new T cells.

TCRdb reanalysed the RT-PCR reads using MiXCR and keeps one entry per CDR3 protein. The data hold more than 400,000 distinct CDR3 sequences, with under 8.5% observed a single time. To note about this clonotype: What it binds is unknown.

This clonotype originated in a man in his fifties or sixties who received an inactivated influenza vaccine. This specimen consisted of PBMCs from blood, obtained 23 months after vaccination.

The CDR3 nucleotides are TGTGCCAGCAGCTTATCCCCGGGGGGTCCCTACGAGCAGTACTTC. As protein: CASSLSPGGPYEQYF. The J gene is TRBJ2-7, the V gene TRBV7-2; 7 positions agree with TRBD2. The CDR3 contains 15 residues. The germline V gene has CDR1 SGHTA and CDR2 FQGNSA. The ends lost 2 bases at V and 2 bases at J; junction bases unmatched: 6.